This TCR beta chain was profiled in a study of radiation and T cells in renal cell carcinoma. Notes on this clone: Its antigen is currently unknown.

Noted time point: baseline pretreatment blood. Treatment indicated: 15 Gy SBRT to primary tumor, nephrectomy 4 weeks later. Some clones are missing from TCRdb's copy, which holds only in-frame ones; the method was immunoSEQ multiplex PCR. In the table there are 150,000 or so clones, 88% of which are singletons. Study-wide results and limits: No pretreatment tumor biopsies were available for baseline clonotypes. In blood, top tumor clones expanded by 2 weeks, shrinking by 4.

The sequencing used blood, collected from a patient whose treatment included radiotherapy and nephrectomy. This TCR was sampled from a woman in her 70s with renal cell carcinoma.

The CDR3 region is CASRETSGGAYEQFF. In nucleotides, the CDR3 is TGTGCCAGCAGGGAGACTAGCGGGGGGGCTTATGAGCAGTTCTTC. The chain links TRBV2 to TRBJ2-1; 14 positions match TRBD2. Trimming at V came to 6 bases and at J to 8 bases, leaving 6 bases not matched to a gene. Per germline, CDR1 SNHLY and CDR2 FYNNEI. This CDR3 comprises 15 residues.